A selection of T cell receptor beta chains follows, all from one sample in a study of blood T cell repertoires in COVID-19. Assay: immunoSEQ multiplex PCR; the TCRdb copy retains only in-frame clones and omits some. The table records about 310,000 clones, almost 90% of them present only once. Sequencing was carried out using peripheral blood. The receptors here all came from a woman between 40 and 50 years old with COVID-19, enrolled during active disease. Each CDR3 is given with its conserved first and last residue. Fields, in order: J gene, D gene, clone size, V gene, CDR3 protein, CDR3 DNA. A D gene is named only where the DNA matches it firmly. Clone sizes are given selectively: once, few, many, or a class where the clone is expanded.

J: TRBJ2-7
D: TRBD1
size: NA
V: TRBV7-9
CDR3: CASSSGQIYEQYF
DNA: TGTGCCAGCAGCTCGGGACAGATCTACGAGCAGTACTTC

J: TRBJ1-5
D: NA
size: NA
V: TRBV28
CDR3: CASSLSGGRSQPQHF
DNA: TGTGCCAGCAGTTTATCGGGCGGGAGGAGTCAGCCCCAGCATTTT

J: TRBJ1-3
D: TRBD1
size: NA
V: TRBV6-5
CDR3: CASSYSRQGHGNTIYF
DNA: TGTGCCAGCAGTTACTCGAGACAGGGACATGGAAACACCATATATTTT

J: TRBJ1-4
D: TRBD1
size: NA
V: TRBV6-2/TRBV6-3
CDR3: CASSTDREWNEKLFF
DNA: TGTGCCAGCAGTACGGACAGGGAATGGAATGAAAAACTGTTTTTT

J: TRBJ1-6
D: TRBD1
size: NA
V: TRBV28
CDR3: CASSRQGWGNSPLHF
DNA: TGTGCCAGCAGCCGACAGGGGTGGGGGAATTCACCCCTCCACTTT

J: TRBJ1-1
D: NA
size: NA
V: TRBV25-1
CDR3: CASSEAGRNTEAFF
DNA: TGTGCCAGCAGTGAGGCGGGTCGTAACACTGAAGCTTTCTTT

J: TRBJ2-7
D: TRBD1
size: NA
V: TRBV2
CDR3: CASSPGQGAWYEQYF
DNA: TGTGCCAGCAGCCCGGGACAGGGGGCTTGGTACGAGCAGTACTTC

J: TRBJ1-5
D: NA
size: once
V: TRBV5-6
CDR3: CASSLMSGNNQPQHF
DNA: TGTGCCAGCAGCTTGATGTCAGGGAACAATCAGCCCCAGCATTTT

J: TRBJ1-2
D: TRBD1
size: NA
V: TRBV19
CDR3: CASNTGTGYGYTF
DNA: TGTGCCAGTAATACCGGGACAGGCTATGGCTACACCTTC

J: TRBJ1-2
D: TRBD1
size: few
V: TRBV28
CDR3: CASTERQGNGYTF
DNA: TGTGCCAGCACCGAACGACAGGGTAATGGCTACACCTTC

J: TRBJ1-1
D: NA
size: once
V: TRBV5-6
CDR3: CASSPRLGRNTEAFF
DNA: TGTGCCAGCAGCCCCCGGTTGGGGAGGAACACTGAAGCTTTCTTT

J: TRBJ2-1
D: TRBD2
size: few
V: TRBV28
CDR3: CASSLVTRGSEQFF
DNA: TGTGCCAGCAGTTTAGTAACCCGCGGGAGTGAGCAGTTCTTC

J: TRBJ1-1
D: NA
size: NA
V: TRBV18
CDR3: CASSPDSTYTEAFF
DNA: TGTGCCAGCTCACCTGACAGTACCTACACTGAAGCTTTCTTT

J: TRBJ1-2
D: TRBD1
size: NA
V: TRBV5-1
CDR3: CASSLGTGIYTF
DNA: TGCGCCAGCAGCTTGGGGACAGGGATCTACACCTTC

J: TRBJ1-1
D: TRBD1
size: NA
V: TRBV9
CDR3: CASSVEGQGADTEAFF
DNA: TGTGCCAGCAGCGTAGAGGGACAGGGGGCAGACACTGAAGCTTTCTTT

J: TRBJ2-1
D: TRBD2
size: NA
V: TRBV7-2
CDR3: CASSPSSGTYNEQFF
DNA: TGTGCCAGCAGCCCTTCTAGCGGGACTTACAATGAGCAGTTCTTC

J: TRBJ1-1
D: TRBD1
size: once
V: TRBV9
CDR3: CASSARGTVNTEAFF
DNA: TGTGCCAGCAGCGCAAGGGGGACAGTCAACACTGAAGCTTTCTTT

J: TRBJ2-7
D: TRBD1
size: NA
V: TRBV6-5
CDR3: CASYGSRTGGEQYF
DNA: TGTGCCAGCTACGGATCCCGGACAGGCGGCGAGCAGTACTTC

J: TRBJ2-3
D: TRBD2
size: NA
V: TRBV9
CDR3: CASSPVAGGRTDTQYF
DNA: TGTGCCAGCAGCCCAGTAGCGGGGGGCCGCACAGATACGCAGTATTTT

J: TRBJ1-5
D: NA
size: once
V: TRBV27
CDR3: CASSLSEKNQPQHF
DNA: TGTGCCAGCAGTTTATCAGAGAAGAATCAGCCCCAGCATTTT

J: TRBJ2-7
D: NA
size: NA
V: TRBV5-1
CDR3: CASSPQGTGSYEQYF
DNA: TGCGCCAGCAGCCCACAGGGAACAGGGTCCTACGAGCAGTACTTC

J: TRBJ2-1
D: TRBD2
size: NA
V: TRBV5-1
CDR3: CASSLGLAGVLEQRRNEQFF
DNA: TGCGCCAGCAGCCTTGGACTAGCGGGAGTGTTGGAGCAGCGTAGGAATGAGCAGTTCTTC

J: TRBJ2-1
D: NA
size: NA
V: TRBV7-2
CDR3: CASCYGNSYNEQFF
DNA: TGTGCCAGCTGCTACGGTAATTCCTACAATGAGCAGTTCTTC

J: TRBJ1-1
D: TRBD1
size: NA
V: TRBV11-2
CDR3: CASSLKPGQRNTEAFF
DNA: TGTGCCAGCAGCTTAAAGCCGGGACAGAGGAACACTGAAGCTTTCTTT

J: TRBJ1-1
D: NA
size: NA
V: TRBV3-1/TRBV3-2
CDR3: CASSQDWSTEAFF
DNA: TGTGCCAGCAGCCAAGATTGGAGCACTGAAGCTTTCTTT

J: TRBJ1-6
D: TRBD1
size: NA
V: TRBV4-1
CDR3: CASSQEQGNSPLHF
DNA: TGCGCCAGCAGCCAAGAACAGGGGAATTCACCCCTCCACTTT

J: TRBJ1-1
D: NA
size: once
V: TRBV12-3/TRBV12-4
CDR3: CASSLGQGRGAFF
DNA: TGTGCCAGCAGTTTAGGGCAGGGGCGCGGAGCTTTCTTT

J: TRBJ2-2
D: NA
size: NA
V: TRBV5-6
CDR3: CASRRSLQVGTGELFF
DNA: TGTGCCAGCAGGAGGTCGCTACAGGTTGGTACCGGGGAGCTGTTTTTT

J: TRBJ1-4
D: NA
size: once
V: TRBV5-1
CDR3: CASSGGAHATNEKLFF
DNA: TGCGCCAGCAGCGGAGGGGCCCATGCAACTAATGAAAAACTGTTTTTT

J: TRBJ1-6
D: TRBD1
size: NA
V: TRBV4-3
CDR3: CASSQDGQVNSPLHF
DNA: TGCGCCAGCAGCCAAGATGGACAGGTCAATTCACCCCTCCACTTT

J: TRBJ2-7
D: NA
size: NA
V: TRBV15
CDR3: CATSRAGSTYEQYF
DNA: TGTGCCACCAGCAGAGCAGGATCGACGTACGAGCAGTACTTC

J: TRBJ2-5
D: NA
size: NA
V: TRBV9
CDR3: CASSVGLSAEETQYF
DNA: TGTGCCAGCAGCGTAGGACTGAGTGCCGAAGAGACCCAGTACTTC

J: TRBJ1-5
D: NA
size: NA
V: TRBV27
CDR3: CASRKQDRGSNQPQHF
DNA: TGTGCCAGCAGGAAACAGGATCGGGGGAGCAATCAGCCCCAGCATTTT

J: TRBJ1-1
D: NA
size: NA
V: TRBV9
CDR3: CASSAAQVNTEAFF
DNA: TGTGCCAGCAGCGCAGCCCAGGTGAACACTGAAGCTTTCTTT

J: TRBJ1-2
D: NA
size: NA
V: TRBV10-3
CDR3: CAVQSGSSQVGYTF
DNA: TGTGCCGTACAATCAGGGTCTTCGCAGGTTGGCTACACCTTC

J: TRBJ1-5
D: TRBD1
size: NA
V: TRBV24-1
CDR3: CATSEGGTGGNNQPQHF
DNA: TGTGCCACCAGTGAGGGGGGGACAGGGGGGAATAATCAGCCCCAGCATTTT

J: TRBJ1-5
D: NA
size: NA
V: TRBV7-2
CDR3: CASSLQQDQPQHF
DNA: TGTGCCAGCAGCTTGCAACAAGATCAGCCCCAGCATTTT

J: TRBJ2-3
D: TRBD2
size: NA
V: TRBV19
CDR3: CASSPQRTSGRAGGTDTQYF
DNA: TGTGCCAGTAGTCCACAAAGGACTAGCGGGAGGGCCGGCGGCACAGATACGCAGTATTTT

J: TRBJ2-7
D: TRBD1
size: NA
V: TRBV7-2
CDR3: CASSLVPGQGGYEQYF
DNA: TGTGCCAGCAGCTTAGTTCCCGGACAGGGGGGGTACGAGCAGTACTTC

J: TRBJ1-1
D: NA
size: NA
V: TRBV27
CDR3: CASSTQGNTEAFF
DNA: TGTGCCAGCAGTACTCAGGGGAACACTGAAGCTTTCTTT

J: TRBJ1-5
D: TRBD1
size: NA
V: TRBV19
CDR3: CASTRGRVNQPQHF
DNA: TGTGCCAGCACCAGGGGGCGAGTTAATCAGCCCCAGCATTTT

J: TRBJ1-2
D: NA
size: NA
V: TRBV5-4
CDR3: CASSLAGVPNGYTF
DNA: TGTGCCAGCAGCTTAGCCGGGGTACCGAATGGCTACACCTTC

J: TRBJ2-7
D: NA
size: NA
V: TRBV10-3
CDR3: CAISESGRPRGEQYF
DNA: TGTGCCATCAGTGAGTCCGGCCGCCCTAGGGGCGAGCAGTACTTC

J: TRBJ2-5
D: TRBD1
size: NA
V: TRBV4-3
CDR3: CASSQANRGRETQYF
DNA: TGCGCCAGCAGCCAGGCCAACAGGGGGCGGGAGACCCAGTACTTC

J: TRBJ1-4
D: NA
size: NA
V: TRBV24-1
CDR3: CATGSSTGTHEKLFF
DNA: TGTGCCACGGGTTCGAGCACAGGGACGCATGAAAAACTGTTTTTT

J: TRBJ1-1
D: NA
size: NA
V: TRBV4-3
CDR3: CASSQEGGNTEAFF
DNA: TGCGCCAGCAGCCAAGAGGGGGGGAACACTGAAGCTTTCTTT